This T cell receptor (beta chain) was identified in a study of cytotoxic CD8 clonotypes in ibrutinib-treated CLL. V dropped 8 bases and J dropped 0 bases, with 14 bases sitting between them. The CDR3 has 14 residues. CDR1 is MNHNS and CDR2 is SASEGT in the germline V gene. Generated by immunoSEQ multiplex PCR, the TCRdb table keeps only in-frame clones and is missing some. The data contain approximately 60,000 clones, around 60% of them singletons. This clone has a single count. This rearrangement joins TRBV6-1 to TRBJ2-7, with a weak D call TRBD2 (5 bases). The source was PBMCs, collected after 24 months of ibrutinib treatment. The origin of this receptor is a human donor with chronic lymphocytic leukemia. The CDR3 protein is CASGRVSTSYEQYV. The CDR3 bases are TGTGCCAGCGGGAGAGTGTCCACCTCCTACGAGCAGTACGTC.